The clone carrying this T cell receptor (beta chain) showed up just once. These data belong to a study of OX40 agonist ivuxolimab in advanced cancers. Study as a whole: Treatment of patients was with ivuxolimab, an agonistic anti-OX40 (CD134) antibody.

CDR3 length: 17 residues. The germline V gene encodes CDR1 MNHEY and CDR2 SMNVEV (reference sequence). V trimming: 8 bases; J trimming: 1 base; junction bases outside the gene matches: 15. The table came from immunoSEQ multiplex PCR; TCRdb's copy has only in-frame clones and leaves some out. The sample includes about 45,000 clones, 84% of them seen just once. The clonotype was recovered from an adult with an advanced solid tumor such as melanoma, head and neck, liver or kidney cancer. Sequencing used CD4+ or CD8+ T cells sorted from blood, obtained in a trial of the OX40 agonist ivuxolimab. The rearrangement joins TRBV27 to TRBJ2-7, with TRBD2 identical over 9 bases. In nucleotides, the CDR3 is TGTGCCAGCTCAGTTATCCCCCAAACTAGCGGGTCCTACGAGCAGTACTTC. Its translation: CASSVIPQTSGSYEQYF.